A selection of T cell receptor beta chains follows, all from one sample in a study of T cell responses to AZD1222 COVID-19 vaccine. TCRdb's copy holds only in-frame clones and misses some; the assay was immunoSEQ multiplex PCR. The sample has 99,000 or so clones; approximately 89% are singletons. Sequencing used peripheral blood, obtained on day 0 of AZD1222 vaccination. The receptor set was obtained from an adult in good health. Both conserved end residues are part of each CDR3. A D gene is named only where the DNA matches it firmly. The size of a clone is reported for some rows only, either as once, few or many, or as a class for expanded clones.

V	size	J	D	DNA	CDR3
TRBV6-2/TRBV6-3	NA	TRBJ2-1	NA	TGTGCCAGCAGTTACGAGACCGACTACAAGGATGAGCAGTTCTTC	CASSYETDYKDEQFF
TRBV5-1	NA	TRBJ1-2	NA	TGCGCCAGCAGCTTGGGGGGAAGTGGCTACACCTTC	CASSLGGSGYTF
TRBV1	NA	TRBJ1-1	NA	TGCACCAGCAGTACCCCCGACCTCGACAGGGTTTTTACTGAAGCTTTCTTT	CTSSTPDLDRVFTEAFF
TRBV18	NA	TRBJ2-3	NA	TGTGCCAGCTCACCATCTTTAAGCAGAGGTACAGATACGCAGTATTTT	CASSPSLSRGTDTQYF
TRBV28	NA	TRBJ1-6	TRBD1	TGTGCCAGCAGTTTATATCCAGGGGGCGCAGATTCACCCCTCCACTTT	CASSLYPGGADSPLHF
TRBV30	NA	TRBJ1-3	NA	TGTGCCTGGAATCTATTCCGCTCTGGAAACACCATATATTTT	CAWNLFRSGNTIYF
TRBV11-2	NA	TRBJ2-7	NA	TGTGCCAGCAGCTTAGAGATAGGGGGGCCCTACGAGCAGTACTTC	CASSLEIGGPYEQYF
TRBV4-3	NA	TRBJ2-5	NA	TGCGCCAGCAGCCTCGGACTGGTCCAAGAGACCCAGTACTTC	CASSLGLVQETQYF
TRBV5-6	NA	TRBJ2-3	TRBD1	TGTGCCAGCAGCTTGTTAACAGGGGTTGAAACTAGCACAGATACGCAGTATTTT	CASSLLTGVETSTDTQYF
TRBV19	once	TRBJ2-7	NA	TGTGCCAGTAGTATAGGTCTCGCTGGGGAGCAGTACTTC	CASSIGLAGEQYF
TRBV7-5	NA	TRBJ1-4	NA	TGTGCCAGAAGCTTAGTGTGGCGGACGGGATTTGTAAAACTGTTTTTT	CARSLVWRTGFVKLFF
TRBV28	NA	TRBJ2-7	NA	TGTGCCAGCAGTTTTGGGTTGGGGGCCTACGAGCAGTACTTC	CASSFGLGAYEQYF
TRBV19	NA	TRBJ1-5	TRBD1	TGTGCCAGTAGACGGACAGGGGCCCAGCCCCAGCATTTT	CASRRTGAQPQHF
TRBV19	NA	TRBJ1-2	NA	TGTGCCAGTAGTAGAACCGCGACGGGGAACTATGGCTACACCTTC	CASSRTATGNYGYTF
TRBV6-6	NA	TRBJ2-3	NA	TGTGCCAGCAGCCACGACTACAGCACAGATACGCAGTATTTT	CASSHDYSTDTQYF
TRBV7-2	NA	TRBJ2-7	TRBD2	TGTGCCAGCAGCTTTGTAGCGGGAGGGCGGGGCGAGCAGTACTTC	CASSFVAGGRGEQYF
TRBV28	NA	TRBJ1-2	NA	TGTGCCAGCAGTTTATTCGGGGGGGGTAACTATGGCTACACCTTC	CASSLFGGGNYGYTF
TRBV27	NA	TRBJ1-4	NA	TGTGCCAGCAGTTTATTCCCTGGATACGACTCTGCAACTAATGAAAAACTGTTTTTT	CASSLFPGYDSATNEKLFF
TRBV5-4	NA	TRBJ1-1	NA	TGTGCCAGCAGCTTGGATAATGGGGCCCGAGAGGCTTTCTTT	CASSLDNGAREAFF
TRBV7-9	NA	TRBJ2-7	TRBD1	TGTGCCAGCAGCCCCTCCGGGACAGGGGGCGTTATTGGGCCGTACGAGCAGTACTTC	CASSPSGTGGVIGPYEQYF
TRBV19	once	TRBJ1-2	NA	TGTGCCAGTAGGCCTCAGGGATATAACTATGGCTACACCTTC	CASRPQGYNYGYTF
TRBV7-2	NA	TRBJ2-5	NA	TGTGCCAGCAGCTTAGCCGGACATCAAGAGACCCAGTACTTC	CASSLAGHQETQYF
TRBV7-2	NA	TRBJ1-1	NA	TGTGCCAGCAGCTTAGCGCTCGAGGGGAACACTGAAGCTTTCTTT	CASSLALEGNTEAFF
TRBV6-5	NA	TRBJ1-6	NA	TGTGCCAGCAGTACTGAAGCCTATAATTCACCCCTCCACTTT	CASSTEAYNSPLHF
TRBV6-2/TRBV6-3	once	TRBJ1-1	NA	TGTGCCAGCAGTCAGGGACGGGAAGCTTTCTTT	CASSQGREAFF
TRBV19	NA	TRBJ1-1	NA	TGTGCCAGTAGTATAGATTTGAGTAGAACAGGGAGGACTGAAGCTTTCTTT	CASSIDLSRTGRTEAFF
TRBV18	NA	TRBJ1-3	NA	TGTGCCAGCTCGGACAATGGGGGGCCCGGAAACACCATATATTTT	CASSDNGGPGNTIYF
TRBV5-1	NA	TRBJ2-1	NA	TGCGCCAGCAGCTTCCCCCCAAATGAGCAGTTCTTC	CASSFPPNEQFF
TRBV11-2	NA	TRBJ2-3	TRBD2	TGTGCCAGCAGCTTAGAAGCGGGGGGGACTAGCACAGATACGCAGTATTTT	CASSLEAGGTSTDTQYF
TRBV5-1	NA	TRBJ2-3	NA	TGCGCCAGCAGCTCCACAGGGTTCGCAGATACGCAGTATTTT	CASSSTGFADTQYF
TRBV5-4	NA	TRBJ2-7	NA	TGTGCCAGCTGGGGGACCAGTGGGGAGCAGTACTTC	CASWGTSGEQYF